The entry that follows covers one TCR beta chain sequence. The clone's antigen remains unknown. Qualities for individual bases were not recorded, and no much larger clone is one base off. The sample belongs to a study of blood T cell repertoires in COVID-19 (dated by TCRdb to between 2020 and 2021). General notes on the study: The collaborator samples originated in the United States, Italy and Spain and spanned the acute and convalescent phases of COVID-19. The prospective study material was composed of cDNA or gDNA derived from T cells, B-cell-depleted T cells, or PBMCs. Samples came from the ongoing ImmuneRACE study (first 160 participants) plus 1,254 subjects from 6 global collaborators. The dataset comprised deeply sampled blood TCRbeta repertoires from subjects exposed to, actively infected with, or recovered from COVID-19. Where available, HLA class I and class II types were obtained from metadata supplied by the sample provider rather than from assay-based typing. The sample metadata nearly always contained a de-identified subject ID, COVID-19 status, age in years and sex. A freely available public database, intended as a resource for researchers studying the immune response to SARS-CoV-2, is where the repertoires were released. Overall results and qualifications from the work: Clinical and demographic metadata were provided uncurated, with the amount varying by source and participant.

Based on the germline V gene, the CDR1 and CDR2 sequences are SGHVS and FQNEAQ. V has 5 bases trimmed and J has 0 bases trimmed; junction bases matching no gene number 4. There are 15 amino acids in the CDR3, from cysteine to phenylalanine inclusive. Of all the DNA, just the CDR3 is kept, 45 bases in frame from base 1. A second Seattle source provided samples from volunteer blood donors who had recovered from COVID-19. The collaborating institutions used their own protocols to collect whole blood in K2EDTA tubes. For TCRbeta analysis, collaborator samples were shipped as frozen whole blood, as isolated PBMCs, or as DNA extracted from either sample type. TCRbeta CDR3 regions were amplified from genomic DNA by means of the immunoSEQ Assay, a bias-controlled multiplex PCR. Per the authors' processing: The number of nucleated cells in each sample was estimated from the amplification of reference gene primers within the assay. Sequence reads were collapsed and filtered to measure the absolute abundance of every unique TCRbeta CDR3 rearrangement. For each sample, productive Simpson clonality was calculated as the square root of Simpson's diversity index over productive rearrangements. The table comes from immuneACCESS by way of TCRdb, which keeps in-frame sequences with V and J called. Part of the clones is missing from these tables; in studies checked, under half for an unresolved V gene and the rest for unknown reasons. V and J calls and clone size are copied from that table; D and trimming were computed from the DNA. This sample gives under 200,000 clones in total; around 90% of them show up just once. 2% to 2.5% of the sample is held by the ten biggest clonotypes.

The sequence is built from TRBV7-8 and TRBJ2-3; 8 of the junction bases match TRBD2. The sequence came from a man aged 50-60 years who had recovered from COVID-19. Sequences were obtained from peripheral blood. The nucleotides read TGTGCCAGCAGCACACTAGCGGCTAGCACAGATACGCAGTATTTT. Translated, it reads CASSTLAASTDTQYF. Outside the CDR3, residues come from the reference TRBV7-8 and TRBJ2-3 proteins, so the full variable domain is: GAGVSQSPRYKVAKRGQDVALRCDPISGHVSLFWYQQALGQGPEFLTYFQNEAQLDKSGLPSDRFFAERPEGSVSTLKIQRTQQEDSAVYLCASSTLAASTDTQYFGPGTRLTVL.